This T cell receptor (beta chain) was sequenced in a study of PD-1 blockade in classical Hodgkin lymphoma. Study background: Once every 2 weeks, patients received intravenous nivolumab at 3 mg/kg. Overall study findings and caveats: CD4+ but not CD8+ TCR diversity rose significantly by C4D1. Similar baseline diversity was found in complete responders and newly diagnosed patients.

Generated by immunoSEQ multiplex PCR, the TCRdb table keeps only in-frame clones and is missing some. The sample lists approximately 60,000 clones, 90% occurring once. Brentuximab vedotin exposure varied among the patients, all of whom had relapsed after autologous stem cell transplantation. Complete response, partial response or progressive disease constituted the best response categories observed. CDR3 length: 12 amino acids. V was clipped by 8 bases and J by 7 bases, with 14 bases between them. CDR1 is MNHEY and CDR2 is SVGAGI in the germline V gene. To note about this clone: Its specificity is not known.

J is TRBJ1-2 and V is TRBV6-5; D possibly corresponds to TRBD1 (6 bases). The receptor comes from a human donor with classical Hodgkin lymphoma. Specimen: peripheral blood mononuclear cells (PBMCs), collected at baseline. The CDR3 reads CASSLGGSGYTF. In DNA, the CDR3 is TGTGCCAGCTCTCTGGGGGGCTCTGGCTACACCTTC.